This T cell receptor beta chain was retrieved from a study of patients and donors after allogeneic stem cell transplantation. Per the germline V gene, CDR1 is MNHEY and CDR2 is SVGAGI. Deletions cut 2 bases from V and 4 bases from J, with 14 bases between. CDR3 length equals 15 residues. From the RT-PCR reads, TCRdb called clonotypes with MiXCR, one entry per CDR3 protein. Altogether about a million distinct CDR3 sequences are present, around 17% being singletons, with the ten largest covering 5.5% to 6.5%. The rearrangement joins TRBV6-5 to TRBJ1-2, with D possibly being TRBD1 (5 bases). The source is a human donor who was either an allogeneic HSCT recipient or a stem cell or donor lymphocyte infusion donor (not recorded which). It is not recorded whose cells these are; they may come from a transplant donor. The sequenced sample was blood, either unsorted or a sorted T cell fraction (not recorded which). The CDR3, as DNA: TGTGCCAGCAGTTACAGGGACCGACGTGGCTATGGCTACACCTTC. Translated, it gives CASSYRDRRGYGYTF.